The 2 T cell receptor beta chains listed next were all sequenced from one sample in a study of cytomegalovirus exposure and HLA in healthy donors. In the PCR, 60 Vbeta and 13 Jbeta primers were used. This table comes from immunoSEQ multiplex PCR, and its TCRdb copy is limited to in-frame clones, with some not included. The table lists over 100,000 clones, roughly 72% of them singletons. Sequencing was carried out using PBMCs. Source of these receptors: a male donor in good health and CMV-seronegative.

The gene calls are TRBV9 and TRBJ2-5; 8 bases agree with TRBD1. The V segment lost 6 bases and the J segment 4 bases; nucleotides outside the gene matches: 5. Germline V gene sequence: CDR1 SGDLS, CDR2 YYNGEE. The CDR3 extends over 13 amino acids. The CDR3 here is CASNQGAGETQYF. The DNA for the CDR3 is TGTGCCAGCAACCAGGGGGCGGGAGAGACCCAGTACTTC. Complete variable domain (other parts from reference TRBV9 and TRBJ2-5): DSGVTQTPKHLITATGQRVTLRCSPRSGDLSVYWYQQSLDQGLQFLIQYYNGEERAKGNILERFSAQQFPDLHSELNLSSLELGDSALYFCASNQGAGETQYFGPGTRLLVL.

V usage is TRBV6-5 and J usage is TRBJ2-1; the match to TRBD2 covers 12 bases. V gave up 4 bases and J gave up 8 bases; unmatched junction bases: 9. The CDR3 consists of 16 residues. Germline loops: CDR1 MNHEY, CDR2 SVGAGI. In DNA, the CDR3 is TGTGCCAGCAGTTCCCCTAGCGGGGGGGCCGGGGATGAGCAGTTCTTC. Amino acids: CASSSPSGGAGDEQFF.